The clone carrying this TCR beta chain was observed once. A read error may produce the germline difference seen at one junction end. TCRdb re-called the PCR reads via MiXCR. The sample consists of 20,000 to 25,000 clones, around 21% of them appearing once. All patients were untreated before thyroid surgery. The data derive from a study of metastatic and nonmetastatic thyroid tumors. Germline V gives CDR1 DFQATT, CDR2 SNEGSKA (reference sequence). The CDR3 length is 15 residues. The sequenced material came from blood. This rearrangement joins TRBV20-1 to TRBJ2-7; 7 nucleotides agree with TRBD2. This sequence was found in a female donor with papillary thyroid cancer or a benign thyroid nodule (not recorded which). Some clones in this sample may be carry-over from other donors' samples. The DNA for the CDR3 is TGCAGTGATAGAGATAGGGAGGGAGCTCTGTACGAGCAGTACTTC. Amino acid sequence: CSDRDREGALYEQYF.